These 11 T cell receptor beta chains were all obtained from the same sample, sequenced in a study of graft-versus-host responses after intestinal transplantation. Antigen specificity for these receptors is unknown. TCRdb keeps only in-frame clones here, not all; method: immunoSEQ multiplex PCR. The repertoire holds about 100,000 clones, with about 90% as singletons. The material sequenced was unstimulated CD4+ T cells sorted from spleen or lymph node cells, taken before transplant. These receptors were taken from a human donor who was the organ donor for an intestinal transplant.

CDR3 DNA sequence: TGTGCCAGCAGTTTAGCTAACGGACGGACTGGCTACACCTTC. It translates to CASSLANGRTGYTF. The chain employs TRBV28 and TRBJ1-2; D uncertain. Trimming shortened V by 2 bases and J by 7 bases, and 14 bases separated the two germline ends. CDR1 and CDR2 from the germline V gene are MDHEN and SYDVKM. The CDR3 contains 14 residues.

The CDR3, as DNA: TGTGCCACCAGCAGGTCCGGGAAAACTCTACGGGAAGCTTTCTTT. Its translation is CATSRSGKTLREAFF. The chain couples TRBV15 to TRBJ1-1; no clear D. The CDR3 runs 15 residues. V was clipped by 3 bases and J by 8 bases, with 19 bases between them. Looked up from germline, CDR1 is LNHNV and CDR2 is YYDKDF (reference sequence).

This clone has only one observation. The rearrangement links TRBV7-3 to TRBJ2-1; D not resolved. The CDR3 contains 15 residues. Germline V gene data show CDR1 as SGHTA and CDR2 as FQGTGA. The V end lost 8 bases, the J end lost 0 bases, and 14 bases lay between the germline ends. The DNA for the CDR3 is TGTGCCAGCTCTAGAGAATCCGCCTCCTACAATGAGCAGTTCTTC. Amino acids: CASSRESASYNEQFF.

The chain is built from TRBV30 and TRBJ1-1; D may be TRBD1 (5 bases). V shed 1 base and J shed 1 base, with 10 bases lying between them. The CDR3 length is 14 residues. Germline lookup yields CDR1 GTSNPN and CDR2 SVGIG (reference sequence). CDR3 in DNA: TGTGCCTGGAGTGGGAGGGGCTGGAACACTGAAGCTTTCTTT. Translation: CAWSGRGWNTEAFF. The whole variable domain, remainder taken from reference TRBV30 and TRBJ1-1, is SQTIHQWPATLVQPVGSPLSLECTVEGTSNPNLYWYRQAAGRGLQLLFYSVGIGQISSEVPQNLSASRPQDRQFILSSKKLLLSDSGFYLCAWSGRGWNTEAFFGQGTRLTVV.

In DNA form, the CDR3 reads TGTGCCAGCAGTTTTCTAGCGGGGGGTCAAGAGACCCAGTACTTC. Its protein product is CASSFLAGGQETQYF. The chain carries TRBV6-5 and TRBJ2-5; 11 bases are a match to TRBD2. Germline values: CDR1 MNHEY, CDR2 SVGAGI. Germline trimming cut 4 bases from V and 2 bases from J; bases unmatched to any gene: 3. The CDR3 has 15 amino acids.

V usage is TRBV6-1 and J usage is TRBJ2-2; D is unresolved. The CDR3 covers 14 residues. V gave up 4 bases and J gave up 6 bases, with 12 bases separating them. Germline CDR1 reads MNHNS; CDR2 reads SASEGT. The CDR3 loop reads CASSAHRKAGELFF. Written as DNA, the CDR3 is TGTGCCAGCAGTGCCCATAGGAAGGCCGGGGAGCTGTTTTTT.

This clone was seen once. The chain employs TRBV29-1 and TRBJ2-7, with D maybe TRBD1 (5 bases). With 7 bases removed from V and 2 bases from J, the gap between germline ends came to 15 bases. This CDR3 has 13 residues. From germline, CDR1 is SQVTM and CDR2 ANQGSEA. The CDR3 nucleotides are TGCAGCGCTTCAGGGAAGGCGGCCTACGAGCAGTACTTC. It codes for CSASGKAAYEQYF.

This clone was seen more than once but under ten times. The rearrangement links TRBV5-1 to TRBJ1-3; D gene ambiguous. V was pared by 3 bases and J by 0 bases, with 7 bases between. CDR3 length: 14 amino acids. Germline V gene data show CDR1 as SGHRS and CDR2 as YFSETQ. The CDR3 DNA sequence: TGCGCCAGCAGCTCCAGCAGCTCTGGAAACACCATATATTTT. Translating gives CASSSSSSGNTIYF. The full variable domain, its missing parts supplied by reference TRBV5-1 and TRBJ1-3, is KAGVTQTPRYLIKTRGQQVTLSCSPISGHRSVSWYQQTPGQGLQFLFEYFSETQRNKGNFPGRFSGRQFSNSRSEMNVSTLELGDSALYLCASSSSSSGNTIYFGEGSWLTVV.

V usage is TRBV4-1 and J usage is TRBJ2-1; 9 nucleotides match TRBD1. The V segment lost 0 bases and the J segment 1 base; nucleotides outside the gene matches: 7. Germline V gene lookup returns CDR1 MGHRA and CDR2 YSYEKL. CDR3 size: 18 residues. As DNA, the CDR3 is TGCGCCAGCAGCCAAGAGGGACAGGGTTACTTATCCTACAATGAGCAGTTCTTC. Translated, it gives CASSQEGQGYLSYNEQFF.

This sequence joins TRBV4-2 and TRBJ1-1, with D tentatively TRBD1 (6 bases). The CDR3 contains 14 residues. Between the trimmed V and J ends, which lost 6 bases and 5 bases, there was a span of 16 bases. Germline CDR1 LGHNA, CDR2 YNFKEQ. DNA of the CDR3: TGTGCCAGCAGTCTCGGGGGACAAGGGACTGAAGCTTTCTTT. Residues: CASSLGGQGTEAFF.

This clone was counted between two and nine times. DNA of the CDR3: TGTGCCAGCAGTGCCAGACAGGGGGACAATTCACCCCTCCACTTT. This translates into CASSARQGDNSPLHF. The chain carries TRBV6-1 and TRBJ1-6, with 9 positions matching TRBD1. V lost 4 bases and J lost 7; bases outside the gene matches: 5. Germline CDR1 and CDR2: MNHNS and SASEGT. This CDR3 has 15 residues.